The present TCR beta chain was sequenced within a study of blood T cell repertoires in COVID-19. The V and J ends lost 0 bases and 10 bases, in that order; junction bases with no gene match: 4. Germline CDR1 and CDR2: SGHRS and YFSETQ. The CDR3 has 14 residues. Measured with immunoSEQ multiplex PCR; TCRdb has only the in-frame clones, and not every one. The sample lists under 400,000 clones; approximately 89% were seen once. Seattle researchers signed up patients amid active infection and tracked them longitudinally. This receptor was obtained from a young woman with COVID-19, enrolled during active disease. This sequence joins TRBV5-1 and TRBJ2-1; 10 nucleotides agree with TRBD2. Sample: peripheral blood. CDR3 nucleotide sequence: TGCGCCAGCAGCTTGGATGGAGCGGGAGGGGAGCAGTTCTTC. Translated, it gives CASSLDGAGGEQFF.